This T cell receptor beta chain was sequenced in a study of cytomegalovirus exposure and HLA in healthy donors. The ends lost 5 bases at V and 8 bases at J; junction bases unmatched: 7. The V gene's germline CDR1 is SGHDT and CDR2 YYEEEE. The CDR3 consists of 13 residues. TCRdb keeps only in-frame clones here, not all; method: immunoSEQ multiplex PCR. The data hold about 130,000 clones, with 80% to 90% observed a single time. To note about this clone: Its antigen is not identified.

Points from the study as a whole: There were some public TCRs occurring in many donors, but most TCR sequences were rare. Cytomegalovirus association was listed for about 170 TCR beta chains. For cytomegalovirus status, the classifier reportedly gave diagnoses with high specificity and sensitivity. A few CMV-associated chains were confirmed in vitro to be specific for CMV antigens.

Sequencing was carried out using PBMCs. This receptor was identified in a woman aged 25 to 39 in good health and CMV-seropositive. The genes are TRBV5-6 and TRBJ2-1; 7 bases are shared with TRBD2. The CDR3 sequence is CASSQGGSDEQFF. The DNA for the CDR3 is TGTGCCAGCAGTCAGGGCGGGAGTGATGAGCAGTTCTTC.